Presented here are 23 T cell receptor beta chains from one specimen sequenced in a study of cytomegalovirus exposure and HLA in healthy donors. Researchers ran the PCR with 60 Vbeta and 13 Jbeta primers. Measured with immunoSEQ multiplex PCR; TCRdb has only the in-frame clones, and not every one. The repertoire holds 150,000 to 250,000 clones, with 65% to 85% as singletons. The material sequenced was PBMCs. The receptors come from a boy aged 2 to 10 in good health and CMV-seronegative.

The chain's CDR3 is CASSQDLGDRLRAGETQYF. CDR3 DNA: TGCGCCAGCAGCCAAGATTTAGGAGATCGATTAAGGGCGGGTGAGACCCAGTACTTC. V gene TRBV4-3 combines with J gene TRBJ2-5; the D gene is possibly TRBD2 (5 bases). Trimming shortened V by 0 bases and J by 5 bases, and 25 bases separated the two germline ends. There are 19 residues in the CDR3. Germline CDR1 LGHNA, CDR2 YSLEER.

The chain has TRBV14 and TRBJ2-7, with D uncertain. Trimming removed 1 base at V and 7 bases at J, with 11 bases between. Germline-derived CDR1 and CDR2 are SGHDN and FVKESK. This CDR3 contains 13 residues. The CDR3 bases are TGTGCCAGCAGCCAAGGTGCTCTTCGGGAGCAGTACTTC. It is translated as CASSQGALREQYF.

This rearrangement joins TRBV19 to TRBJ2-1, with D perhaps matching TRBD1 (5 bases). This CDR3 has 15 residues. Trimming stripped 6 bases from V and 4 bases from J, with 16 bases between. Germline V gives CDR1 LNHDA, CDR2 SQIVND (reference sequence). CDR3 nucleotide sequence: TGTGCCAGTAGCCTGACAGAAGACCCTTACAATGAGCAGTTCTTC. This gives the protein CASSLTEDPYNEQFF. Full variable domain (outside the CDR3, taken from reference TRBV19 and TRBJ2-1): DGGITQSPKYLFRKEGQNVTLSCEQNLNHDAMYWYRQDPGQGLRLIYYSQIVNDFQKGDIAEGYSVSREKKESFPLTVTSAQKNPTAFYLCASSLTEDPYNEQFFGPGTRLTVL.

In this sample, this clone turned up a few times. The chain couples TRBV18 to TRBJ2-7, with 10 bases matching TRBD1. The V gene end was trimmed by 2 bases and the J gene end by 4 bases; junction bases not matched to a gene: 8. From germline, CDR1 is KGHSH and CDR2 LQKENI. CDR3 size: 16 residues. The CDR3 loop reads CASSPITGTGVYEQYF. The CDR3 bases are TGTGCCAGCTCACCAATAACCGGGACAGGGGTGTACGAGCAGTACTTC.

The chain uses TRBV7-3 and TRBJ2-2; D is perhaps TRBD2 (5 bases). The CDR3 runs 18 residues. V was cut by 5 bases and J by 4 bases, with 23 bases left in between. Germline CDR1 and CDR2: SGHTA and FQGTGA. CDR3 coding DNA: TGTGCCAGCAGCCCCGAGGGTGGGTTGTGGCAATCCACCGGGGAGCTGTTTTTT. It codes for CASSPEGGLWQSTGELFF.

The table lists this clone with a few counts. This chain joins TRBV7-9 and TRBJ1-6, with 7 nucleotides matching TRBD1. The CDR3 contains 16 residues. Germline CDR1 reads SEHNR; CDR2 reads FQNEAQ (reference sequence). V lost 5 bases to trimming and J lost 3 bases; unmatched junction nucleotides: 7. CDR3 sequence reads: CASSARDSIYNSPLHF. CDR3 coding DNA: TGTGCCAGCAGCGCCCGGGACAGCATCTATAATTCACCCCTCCACTTT.

There are a few counts of this clone. V is TRBV21-1 and J is TRBJ1-1. TRBV21-1 is recorded as a pseudogene. The CDR3 has 12 residues. The CDR3: CASSIQYERAFF. CDR3 in DNA: TGTGCCAGCAGCATACAATACGAGAGGGCTTTCTTT.

This clone was found once. Additional DNA sequences in this sample encode the identical CDR3. J is TRBJ2-2 and V is TRBV7-2, with D tentatively TRBD2 (6 bases). Per the germline V gene, CDR1 is SGHTA and CDR2 is FQGNSA. There are 18 residues in the CDR3. V lost 1 base and J lost 4, with 19 bases in between. The CDR3 nucleotides are TGTGCCAGCAGCTTAGAAGTTCTCGCGGGGATAACCACCGGGGAGCTGTTTTTT. This translates into CASSLEVLAGITTGELFF.

This chain connects TRBV2 to TRBJ1-2; D not certain. This CDR3 is 10 amino acids long. CDR1 SNHLY and CDR2 FYNNEI come from the germline V gene. Trimming stripped 4 bases from V and 8 bases from J, with 5 bases between. The CDR3 protein is CASSGLGYTF. In nucleotides, the CDR3 is TGTGCCAGCAGTGGACTAGGCTACACCTTC.

V gene TRBV5-1 combines with J gene TRBJ2-2; D possibly corresponds to TRBD1 (6 bases). Trimming left V 0 bases short and J 4 bases short, with 10 bases between. This CDR3 contains 15 residues. Per germline, CDR1 SGHRS and CDR2 YFSETQ. The CDR3 bases are TGCGCCAGCAGCTTGGACAGGGCGGGCACCGGGGAGCTGTTTTTT. Translated: CASSLDRAGTGELFF.

The V and J genes are TRBV4-1 and TRBJ1-3, with D unresolved. This CDR3 spans 15 amino acids. The V and J ends lost 3 bases and 0 bases respectively, with 9 bases between them. Germline values: CDR1 MGHRA, CDR2 YSYEKL. CDR3 in amino acids: CASSQIDNSGNTIYF. The CDR3 nucleotides read TGCGCCAGCAGCCAGATAGATAACTCTGGAAACACCATATATTTT.

The chain is built from TRBV7-6 and TRBJ2-1; TRBD2 matches 8 bases. The V and J ends lost 2 bases and 4 bases, in that order; junction bases with no gene match: 1. This CDR3 is 14 amino acids long. Germline V gene sequence: CDR1 SGHVS, CDR2 FNYEAQ. The chain's CDR3 is CASSLSGSYNEQFF. For the CDR3, the DNA is TGTGCCAGCAGCTTAAGCGGGAGTTACAATGAGCAGTTCTTC.

This clone was recorded only once. The chain is built from TRBV7-9 and TRBJ2-1; 14 positions agree with TRBD2. CDR1 is SEHNR, CDR2 FQNEAQ, per germline (reference sequence). This CDR3 contains 18 residues. J was trimmed by 0 bases and V by 5 bases; bases with no gene match: 6. In DNA form, the CDR3 reads TGTGCCAGCAGCCCCGGGACTAGCGGGGGAAGCTCCTACAATGAGCAGTTCTTC. This translates into CASSPGTSGGSSYNEQFF.

The rearrangement uses TRBV7-6 and TRBJ2-7; no clear D gene. This CDR3 has 13 residues. V was shortened by 0 bases and J by 5 bases, with 8 bases between the two germline ends. Germline CDR1 is SGHVS and CDR2 is FNYEAQ. The CDR3 reads CASSLAERDEQYF. Written as DNA, the CDR3 is TGTGCCAGCAGCTTAGCTGAACGAGACGAGCAGTACTTC.

This clone was found once. Other DNA sequences from this sample encode an identical CDR3 as well. The CDR3 coding sequence is TGCGCCAGCAGCCAAGACAGGTATCAGCCCCAGCATTTT. Protein product: CASSQDRYQPQHF. The rearrangement joins TRBV4-3 to TRBJ1-5; D remains ambiguous. This CDR3 has 13 amino acids. Germline CDR1 and CDR2: LGHNA and YSLEER. Trimming took off 0 bases at V and 5 bases at J, with 5 bases between the two ends.

The V and J genes are TRBV5-1 and TRBJ1-1; TRBD1 might be the D (5 bases). The CDR3 has 16 residues. Germline CDR1 and CDR2: SGHRS and YFSETQ. V gave up 0 bases and J gave up 0 bases, with 12 bases separating them. CDR3 coding DNA: TGCGCCAGCAGCTTGGGACAGCTTCGCCTGAACACTGAAGCTTTCTTT. This gives the protein CASSLGQLRLNTEAFF.

The chain employs TRBV29-1 and TRBJ2-7, with 7 bases aligning to TRBD1. The CDR3 length is 11 residues. V dropped 6 bases and J dropped 3; count of bases not matched to a gene: 2. Germline V gives CDR1 SQVTM, CDR2 ANQGSEA. The CDR3 nucleotides read TGCAGCGTGACAGGGAGCTACGAGCAGTACTTC. Encoded protein: CSVTGSYEQYF.

This chain joins TRBV4-1 and TRBJ1-1; D is unresolved. Germline V gives CDR1 MGHRA, CDR2 YSYEKL. Trimming removed 7 bases from V and 1 base from J, with 10 bases in between. The CDR3 runs to 13 residues. The chain's CDR3 is CASTRNGNTEAFF. The CDR3 DNA reads as TGCGCCAGCACTAGGAACGGGAACACTGAAGCTTTCTTT.

This chain connects TRBV2 to TRBJ1-3; TRBD1 aligns across 7 bases. The CDR3 extends over 15 amino acids. J was trimmed by 1 base and V by 5 bases; bases with no gene match: 5. Germline V lookup: CDR1 SNHLY, CDR2 FYNNEI. This CDR3 reads CASSPTGISGNTIYF. The DNA for the CDR3 is TGTGCCAGCAGTCCGACAGGGATTTCTGGAAACACCATATATTTT.

The chain is built from TRBV2 and TRBJ2-5; maybe TRBD1 (6 bases). Germline V lookup: CDR1 SNHLY, CDR2 FYNNEI. The CDR3 consists of 12 residues. V shed 8 bases and J shed 3 bases, with 10 bases lying between them. In nucleotides, the CDR3 is TGTGCCAGCGGGACATTAGAAGAGACCCAGTACTTC. Its translation: CASGTLEETQYF.

CDR3 protein: CASSPRGQTNTEAFF. In DNA form, the CDR3 reads TGTGCCAGCAGCCCACGAGGACAGACGAACACTGAAGCTTTCTTT. This chain connects TRBV9 to TRBJ1-1; TRBD1 might be the D (6 bases). The CDR3 spans 15 residues. The ends were cut back, 4 bases at V and 1 base at J, with 14 bases in the middle. CDR1 SGDLS and CDR2 YYNGEE come from the germline V gene. The full variable domain, rest sourced from reference TRBV9 and TRBJ1-1, is DSGVTQTPKHLITATGQRVTLRCSPRSGDLSVYWYQQSLDQGLQFLIQYYNGEERAKGNILERFSAQQFPDLHSELNLSSLELGDSALYFCASSPRGQTNTEAFFGQGTRLTVV.

This rearrangement joins TRBV11-2 to TRBJ1-2; D gene unclear. The germline gives CDR1 SGHAT, CDR2 FQNNGV. The length of the CDR3 is 15 residues. V lost 1 base and J 4 bases, leaving 13 bases between the germline ends. In nucleotides, the CDR3 is TGTGCCAGCAGCTTAGGGGGAGGGATAGGCTATGGCTACACCTTC. Translated, it gives CASSLGGGIGYGYTF.

This clone was recorded a few times. This chain links TRBV30 with TRBJ1-3; possible D gene TRBD1, 5 bases. V was trimmed by 8 bases and J by 3 bases, leaving 17 bases between them. The CDR3 loop spans 14 amino acids. Germline V gene sequence: CDR1 GTSNPN, CDR2 SVGIG (reference sequence). DNA for the CDR3: TGTGCCCGGACCGACAGAGTCTATGGAAACACCATATATTTT. Translated, it gives CARTDRVYGNTIYF. The whole variable domain, remainder taken from reference TRBV30 and TRBJ1-3, is SQTIHQWPATLVQPVGSPLSLECTVEGTSNPNLYWYRQAAGRGLQLLFYSVGIGQISSEVPQNLSASRPQDRQFILSSKKLLLSDSGFYLCARTDRVYGNTIYFGEGSWLTVV.